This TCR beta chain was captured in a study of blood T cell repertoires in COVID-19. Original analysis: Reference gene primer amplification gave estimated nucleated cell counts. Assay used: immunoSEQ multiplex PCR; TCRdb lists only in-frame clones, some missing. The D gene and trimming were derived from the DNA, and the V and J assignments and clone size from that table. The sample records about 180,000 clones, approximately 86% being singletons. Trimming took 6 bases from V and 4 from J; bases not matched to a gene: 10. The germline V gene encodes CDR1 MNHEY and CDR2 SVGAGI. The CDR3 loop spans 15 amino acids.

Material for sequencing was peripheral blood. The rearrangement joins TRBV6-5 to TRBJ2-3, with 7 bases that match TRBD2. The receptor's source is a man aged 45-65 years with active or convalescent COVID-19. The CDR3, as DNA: TGTGCCAGCAGCCTCGACAGCGGGAACCCAGATACGCAGTATTTT. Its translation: CASSLDSGNPDTQYF.